The rows below give T cell receptor beta chains drawn from one sample of a study of blood T cell repertoires in COVID-19. Generated by immunoSEQ multiplex PCR, the TCRdb table keeps only in-frame clones and is missing some. The data hold about 480,000 clones, with more than 70% observed a single time. Sample: peripheral blood. These receptors were collected from a woman aged 45-65 years with COVID-19, enrolled during active disease. Both conserved end residues are part of each CDR3.

v_call	j_call	cdr3_aa
TRBV30	TRBJ1-5	CALGGGGNQPQHF
TRBV10-3	TRBJ2-1	CAISPNGGLSYNEQFF
TRBV15	TRBJ2-3	CATNSGGWTDTQYF
TRBV20-1	TRBJ1-4	CSASAVGHEKLFF
TRBV30	TRBJ1-2	CAWSLNGGYGYTF
TRBV18	TRBJ2-1	CASSIRFGGGSYNEQFF
TRBV5-1	TRBJ2-2	CASSLDRGSNTGELFF
TRBV7-9	TRBJ2-6	CASSRALNWGDRGGSGANVLTF
TRBV6-5	TRBJ2-7	CASTPSSGDYEQYF
TRBV28	TRBJ2-3	CASSPQRGASDTQYF
TRBV28	TRBJ2-3	CASSLDIKDTQYF
TRBV5-6	TRBJ1-5	CASSLGPGRNNQPQHF
TRBV5-1	TRBJ2-1	CASSLGGGSLGDEQFF
TRBV3-1/TRBV3-2	TRBJ1-1	CASSPLGHLNTEAFF
TRBV6-6	TRBJ2-1	CASSYPGTSGVNEQFF